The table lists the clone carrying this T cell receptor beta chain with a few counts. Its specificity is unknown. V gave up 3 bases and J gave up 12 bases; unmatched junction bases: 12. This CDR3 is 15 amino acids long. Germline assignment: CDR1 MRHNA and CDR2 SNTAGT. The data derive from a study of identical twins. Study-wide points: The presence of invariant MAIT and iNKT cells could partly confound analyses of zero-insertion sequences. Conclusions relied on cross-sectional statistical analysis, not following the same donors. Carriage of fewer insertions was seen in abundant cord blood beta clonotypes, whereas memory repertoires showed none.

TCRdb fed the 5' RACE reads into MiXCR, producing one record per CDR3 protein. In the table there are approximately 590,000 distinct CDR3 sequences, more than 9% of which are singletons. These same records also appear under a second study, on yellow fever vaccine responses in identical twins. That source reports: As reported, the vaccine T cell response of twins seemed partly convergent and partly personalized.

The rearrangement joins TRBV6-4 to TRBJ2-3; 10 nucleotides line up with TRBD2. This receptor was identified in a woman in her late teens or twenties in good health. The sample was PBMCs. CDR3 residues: CASSEQAGGRALQYF. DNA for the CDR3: TGTGCCAGCAGTGAACAAGCGGGGGGGCGTGCTCTCCAGTATTTT.